This TCR beta chain came from a study of blood T cell repertoires in COVID-19. Study-wide background: From the United States, Italy and Spain came samples of acute and convalescent COVID-19. In each case, the material was cDNA or gDNA derived from T cells, B-cell-depleted T cells, or PBMCs.

Trimming took 6 bases from V and 7 from J; bases not matched to a gene: 8. CDR1 and CDR2 (germline): MNHEY, SVGEGT. This CDR3 has 15 residues. Authors' analysis steps: Estimates of nucleated cell counts were drawn from the amplification of reference gene primers. TCRdb's copy holds only in-frame clones and misses some; the assay was immunoSEQ multiplex PCR. The V and J calls and the clone size are those of that table, but D and trimming were determined from the DNA. This table has about 150,000 clones, 80% appearing once. This sequence originates from a man aged 55-75 years with active or convalescent COVID-19. Input material: peripheral blood. V gene TRBV6-2 or TRBV6-3 combines with J gene TRBJ1-6, with 8 bases identical to TRBD1. CDR3 amino acids: CASSPPGGGNSPLHF. The CDR3, as DNA: TGTGCCAGCAGCCCTCCAGGGGGCGGGAATTCACCCCTCCACTTT.